The source of this TCR beta chain is a study of T-cell reconstitution after alpha-beta-depleted transplantation in children. Germline V gene data show CDR1 as SGHAT and CDR2 as FQNNGV. CDR3 size: 15 residues. V lost 2 bases to trimming and J lost 0 bases, with 9 bases between them. This clonotype occurred a few times. Preparation of the TCRbeta library was carried out with unique molecular identifiers. TCRdb analysed the PCR reads with MiXCR anew, one entry per CDR3 protein. The data contain some 400,000 distinct CDR3 sequences, around 21% of them seen just once; the ten biggest clones take up approximately 3.9%.

Here the sequenced sample was PBMCs from the stem cell graft donor, taken from the stem cell graft. This receptor was obtained from a human donor who donated a stem cell graft to a child with acute myeloid leukemia. This chain connects TRBV11-2 to TRBJ2-3; D remains ambiguous. CDR3 sequence: CASSLQAPSTDTQYF. CDR3 in DNA: TGTGCCAGCAGCTTACAAGCGCCAAGCACAGATACGCAGTATTTT. The whole variable domain, filled in from reference TRBV11-2 and TRBJ2-3, reads EAGVAQSPRYKIIEKRQSVAFWCNPISGHATLYWYQQILGQGPKLLIQFQNNGVVDDSQLPKDRFSAERLKGVDSTLKIQPAKLEDSAVYLCASSLQAPSTDTQYFGPGTRLTVL.